The rows below give T cell receptor beta chains drawn from one sample of a study of T-cell reconstitution after alpha-beta-depleted transplantation in children. TCRdb re-derived calls from the PCR reads in MiXCR, one entry per CDR3 protein. Of 80,000 to 95,000 distinct CDR3 sequences in the sample, 7% to 10% are singletons; the top ten hold approximately 7.2%. This sample comprised PBMCs from the stem cell graft donor, obtained from the stem cell graft. The receptors originated from a human donor who donated a stem cell graft to a child with congenital amegakaryocytic thrombocytopenia. The CDR3 runs from the conserved cysteine through the conserved F or W. The D gene is left open where the match is weak. Not all rows give a size; the values are once, few, many and, for expanded clones, a class.

.,15,TRBJ2-4,medium-sized,TRBV20-1,TGCAGTGCTCCCGACACTGCACTAGCCAAAAACATTCAGTACTTC,CSAPDTALAKNIQYF
TRBD1,17,TRBJ1-1,many,TRBV28,TGTGCCAGCAGTCTTCGATCAGGGGGCGGTTTTAGGGCTGAAGCTTTCTTT,CASSLRSGGGFRAEAFF
TRBD2,16,TRBJ2-1,many,TRBV4-3,TGCGCCAGCAGCCAAGACCAGGCTAGCGGGAGTTATGAGCAGTTCTTC,CASSQDQASGSYEQFF
.,15,TRBJ1-1,many,TRBV7-9,TGTGCCAGCAGCAACTGGGCCTACATGAACACTGAAGCTTTCTTT,CASSNWAYMNTEAFF
TRBD1,15,TRBJ2-1,once,TRBV11-1,TGTGCCAGCAGCCCTAGCCCACGTACAGGGGGCGAGCAGTTCTTC,CASSPSPRTGGEQFF
.,15,TRBJ2-7,many,TRBV25-1,TGTGCCAGCAGTGAGGAGGGCAGGGGCGGCTACGAGCAGTACTTC,CASSEEGRGGYEQYF
.,15,TRBJ1-1,many,TRBV27,TGTGCCAGCAGTAACCGGGCCACGTTCGGCACTGAAGCTTTCTTT,CASSNRATFGTEAFF
.,16,TRBJ1-3,many,TRBV7-2,TGTGCCAGCAGCTTAGCAGGCCACAGCTCTGGAAACACCATATATTTT,CASSLAGHSSGNTIYF
TRBD1,13,TRBJ1-2,many,TRBV20-1,TGCAGTGCTCTAGTGACAGGGAGCTCTGGCTACACCTTC,CSALVTGSSGYTF
TRBD1,15,TRBJ2-3,many,TRBV20-1,TGCAGTGCTAGAGATCCGGGACAGCAAGAAGATACGCAGTATTTT,CSARDPGQQEDTQYF
.,14,TRBJ2-1,.,TRBV5-1,TGCGCCAGCAGCCCCGGACAAGGCCCTTCTGAGCAGTTCTTC,CASSPGQGPSEQFF
.,12,TRBJ2-7,many,TRBV11-1,TGTGCCAGCAGCCGAGCTGGATACGAGCAGTACTTC,CASSRAGYEQYF
.,13,TRBJ2-1,many,TRBV11-2,TGTGCCAGCAGTCTAGAGAGATCCGGTGAGCAGTTCTTC,CASSLERSGEQFF
.,14,TRBJ1-1,many,TRBV29-1,TGCAGCGTTGGTTCTACAACGACGGGCACTGAAGCTTTCTTT,CSVGSTTTGTEAFF
.,18,TRBJ1-5,many,TRBV20-1,TGCAGTGCAATCCCCAATGCGGCGGGCTCTTATAGCAATCAGCCCCAGCATTTT,CSAIPNAAGSYSNQPQHF
TRBD1,13,TRBJ1-5,many,TRBV2,TGTGCCAGCAGTGAGGGACAGTGGCAGCCCCAGCATTTT,CASSEGQWQPQHF
.,17,TRBJ2-7,many,TRBV4-3,TGCGCCAGCAGCCAAGATTGGAGAGCAGGCCTTCTCTACGAGCAGTACTTC,CASSQDWRAGLLYEQYF